These T cell receptor beta chains were read from a single sample in a study of chemoradiotherapy in HPV16-positive cancers. Sequencing used immunoSEQ multiplex PCR; TCRdb keeps in-frame clones, though not all of them. The sample shows about 66,000 clones, around nine tenths of them seen only once. The sequencing here drew on blood, taken from a patient who underwent chemoradiotherapy. The receptors were gathered from a human donor with HPV-associated anogenital cancer. Each CDR3 is given with its conserved first and last residue. Each record gives: D gene, clone size, J gene, V gene, CDR3 DNA, CDR3 protein. A D gene is named only where the DNA matches it firmly. The size entry is marked missing in some rows and otherwise reads once, few, many or a size class.

d_call: TRBD1; clone_size: NA; j_call: TRBJ1-4; v_call: TRBV15; cdr3_nt: TGTGCCACCAGCAGTACAGGGGACGGTCCTAATGAAAAACTGTTTTTT; cdr3_aa: CATSSTGDGPNEKLFF
d_call: TRBD2; clone_size: NA; j_call: TRBJ2-7; v_call: TRBV5-6; cdr3_nt: TGTGCCACTGAAGAAGCGGGGACCTACGAGCAGTACTTC; cdr3_aa: CATEEAGTYEQYF
d_call: NA; clone_size: NA; j_call: TRBJ2-7; v_call: TRBV5-4; cdr3_nt: TGTGCCAGCAGCTTGGATTCACAGGGTTCCAGGGTGCAGTACTTC; cdr3_aa: CASSLDSQGSRVQYF
d_call: TRBD2; clone_size: NA; j_call: TRBJ2-3; v_call: TRBV7-9; cdr3_nt: TGTGCCAGCAGACCGGGACTATCTCGCGCAGATACGCAGTATTTT; cdr3_aa: CASRPGLSRADTQYF
d_call: TRBD2; clone_size: NA; j_call: TRBJ2-5; v_call: TRBV11-1; cdr3_nt: TGTGCCAGCAGCTCCGCCCAGGGCGGGGGGGCCTTGGAGACCCAGTACTTC; cdr3_aa: CASSSAQGGGALETQYF
d_call: NA; clone_size: NA; j_call: TRBJ1-5; v_call: TRBV5-1; cdr3_nt: TGCGCCAGCAGCTCAGGGAGTGGAGATCAGCCCCAGCATTTT; cdr3_aa: CASSSGSGDQPQHF
d_call: NA; clone_size: NA; j_call: TRBJ1-1; v_call: TRBV19; cdr3_nt: TGTGCCAGTAGTAGGCACAGTTTTAACACTGAAGCTTTCTTT; cdr3_aa: CASSRHSFNTEAFF
d_call: NA; clone_size: NA; j_call: TRBJ1-2; v_call: TRBV28; cdr3_nt: TGTGCCAGCAGAAACTCGGGGGTTAATGGCTACACCTTC; cdr3_aa: CASRNSGVNGYTF
d_call: NA; clone_size: NA; j_call: TRBJ2-7; v_call: TRBV28; cdr3_nt: TGTGCCAGCAGCTTTTTAACCTTCCGACGGTACGAGCAGTACTTC; cdr3_aa: CASSFLTFRRYEQYF
d_call: NA; clone_size: NA; j_call: TRBJ2-7; v_call: TRBV6-5; cdr3_nt: TGTGCCAGCAGTTATGGCCGGGTTGGCGAGCAGTACTTC; cdr3_aa: CASSYGRVGEQYF
d_call: NA; clone_size: NA; j_call: TRBJ1-2; v_call: TRBV2; cdr3_nt: TGTGCCAGCAGTAACGAGGGCTACACCTTC; cdr3_aa: CASSNEGYTF
d_call: NA; clone_size: NA; j_call: TRBJ2-3; v_call: TRBV5-1; cdr3_nt: TGCGCCAGCAGCTTGGCCCGGGTCACAGATACGCAGTATTTT; cdr3_aa: CASSLARVTDTQYF
d_call: NA; clone_size: NA; j_call: TRBJ2-1; v_call: TRBV11-3; cdr3_nt: TGTGCCAGCAGCTTAGATGGGTGGAGGGGAACAGAAAATGAGCAGTTCTTC; cdr3_aa: CASSLDGWRGTENEQFF
d_call: NA; clone_size: NA; j_call: TRBJ1-3; v_call: TRBV2; cdr3_nt: TGTGCCAGCATTCGGGAAACGGGAGATGGGGACACCATATATTTT; cdr3_aa: CASIRETGDGDTIYF
d_call: NA; clone_size: NA; j_call: TRBJ2-4; v_call: TRBV18; cdr3_nt: TGTGCCAGCTCACCACCTTCCAAAAACATTCAGTACTTC; cdr3_aa: CASSPPSKNIQYF
d_call: NA; clone_size: NA; j_call: TRBJ2-3; v_call: TRBV28; cdr3_nt: TGTGCCAGCAGCTATGGAGGGCGGTGGAATACGCAGTATTTT; cdr3_aa: CASSYGGRWNTQYF
d_call: TRBD2; clone_size: few; j_call: TRBJ2-1; v_call: TRBV27; cdr3_nt: TGTGCCAGCACATATGAAGGACTAGCGGGAGGTTACAATGAGCAGTTCTTC; cdr3_aa: CASTYEGLAGGYNEQFF
d_call: NA; clone_size: NA; j_call: TRBJ2-2; v_call: TRBV19; cdr3_nt: TGTGCCAGCCAATGGCGGGGTACGGGCACCGGGGAGCTGTTTTTT; cdr3_aa: CASQWRGTGTGELFF
d_call: NA; clone_size: NA; j_call: TRBJ1-3; v_call: TRBV19; cdr3_nt: TGTGCCAGTAGTCCAACGATTGGGGGGTCTGGAAACACCATATATTTT; cdr3_aa: CASSPTIGGSGNTIYF
d_call: TRBD1; clone_size: NA; j_call: TRBJ2-2; v_call: TRBV27; cdr3_nt: TGTGCCAGCAGTCCCGGGAAAGGACAGGGACATGTCACCGGGGAGCTGTTTTTT; cdr3_aa: CASSPGKGQGHVTGELFF
d_call: NA; clone_size: NA; j_call: TRBJ2-7; v_call: TRBV4-2; cdr3_nt: TGTGCCAGCAGCCAAGTGGAACGGCCCTACGAGCAGTACTTC; cdr3_aa: CASSQVERPYEQYF
d_call: TRBD1; clone_size: few; j_call: TRBJ1-4; v_call: TRBV5-1; cdr3_nt: TGCGCCAGCAGCTCCCAGGACAGGGACGGTGAAAAACTGTTTTTT; cdr3_aa: CASSSQDRDGEKLFF
d_call: TRBD1; clone_size: NA; j_call: TRBJ1-1; v_call: TRBV9; cdr3_nt: TGTGCCAGCAGCGTAGGAAGGGGGCCTGCGAACACTGAAGCTTTCTTT; cdr3_aa: CASSVGRGPANTEAFF
d_call: NA; clone_size: few; j_call: TRBJ2-3; v_call: TRBV11-2; cdr3_nt: TGTGCCAGCAGCCCCCAAGGGAGCACAGATACGCAGTATTTT; cdr3_aa: CASSPQGSTDTQYF
d_call: TRBD1; clone_size: NA; j_call: TRBJ2-1; v_call: TRBV18; cdr3_nt: TGTGCCAGCTCACCATTAGGACAGGGGAACAATGAGCAGTTCTTC; cdr3_aa: CASSPLGQGNNEQFF
d_call: TRBD2; clone_size: NA; j_call: TRBJ2-1; v_call: TRBV5-4; cdr3_nt: TGTGCCAGCAGCCCGGGACTAGTAGGCTCCTACAATGAGCAGTTCTTC; cdr3_aa: CASSPGLVGSYNEQFF
d_call: TRBD2; clone_size: NA; j_call: TRBJ2-7; v_call: TRBV25-1; cdr3_nt: TGTGCCAGCAGTCCCGCGGGGGGGCGGGACGAGCAGTACTTC; cdr3_aa: CASSPAGGRDEQYF
d_call: NA; clone_size: NA; j_call: TRBJ2-1; v_call: TRBV7-9; cdr3_nt: TGTGCCAGCAGGCAGGGTCGGTTCTTC; cdr3_aa: CASRQGRFF
d_call: TRBD1; clone_size: NA; j_call: TRBJ2-3; v_call: TRBV11-2; cdr3_nt: TGTGCCAGCAGCTTTGGGACAGGGATCCCAGATACGCAGTATTTT; cdr3_aa: CASSFGTGIPDTQYF
d_call: NA; clone_size: NA; j_call: TRBJ1-6; v_call: TRBV9; cdr3_nt: TGTGCCAGCAGCATTACGGCGGATTCACCCCTCCACTTT; cdr3_aa: CASSITADSPLHF
d_call: TRBD1; clone_size: NA; j_call: TRBJ1-1; v_call: TRBV5-6; cdr3_nt: TGTGCCAGCAGCGCCGGGACAGGGGGCGTCGGCACTGAAGCTTTCTTT; cdr3_aa: CASSAGTGGVGTEAFF
d_call: NA; clone_size: once; j_call: TRBJ2-2; v_call: TRBV7-1; cdr3_nt: TGTGCCAGCAGCAGGATGTTAAATCTCAACACCGGGGAGCTGTTTTTT; cdr3_aa: CASSRMLNLNTGELFF
d_call: NA; clone_size: NA; j_call: TRBJ2-1; v_call: TRBV5-1; cdr3_nt: TGCGCCAGCAGCTTGTATGCGGGACCCTACAATGAGCAGTTCTTC; cdr3_aa: CASSLYAGPYNEQFF
d_call: NA; clone_size: NA; j_call: TRBJ1-6; v_call: TRBV2; cdr3_nt: TGTGCCAGCAACCCCGGGAGGTCACCCCTCCACTTT; cdr3_aa: CASNPGRSPLHF
d_call: NA; clone_size: medium-sized; j_call: TRBJ2-1; v_call: TRBV28; cdr3_nt: TGTGCCAGCAGGATCCCGGGCCCCACCAATGAGCAGTTCTTC; cdr3_aa: CASRIPGPTNEQFF
d_call: TRBD1; clone_size: NA; j_call: TRBJ1-1; v_call: TRBV5-4; cdr3_nt: TGTGCCAGCAGCACTTGGGACAGTAACACTGAAGCTTTCTTT; cdr3_aa: CASSTWDSNTEAFF
d_call: TRBD1; clone_size: few; j_call: TRBJ1-3; v_call: TRBV7-2; cdr3_nt: TGTGCCAGCAGCCGAGAACAGGGGGCCTCGGCAAACACCATATATTTT; cdr3_aa: CASSREQGASANTIYF
d_call: TRBD2; clone_size: NA; j_call: TRBJ2-2; v_call: TRBV7-9; cdr3_nt: TGTGCCAGCAGCTTTAGCGGGAGCACGGTGACCGGGGAGCTGTTTTTT; cdr3_aa: CASSFSGSTVTGELFF
d_call: NA; clone_size: NA; j_call: TRBJ1-5; v_call: TRBV4-1; cdr3_nt: TGCGCCAGCAGCCAAGATCCAGTTGGATTTAATAGCAATCAGCCCCAGCATTTT; cdr3_aa: CASSQDPVGFNSNQPQHF
d_call: TRBD2; clone_size: NA; j_call: TRBJ2-3; v_call: TRBV5-1; cdr3_nt: TGCGCCAGCAGCTCCCCACTAGCGGGGGGCACAGATACGCAGTATTTT; cdr3_aa: CASSSPLAGGTDTQYF
d_call: TRBD2; clone_size: NA; j_call: TRBJ2-3; v_call: TRBV7-2; cdr3_nt: TGTGCCAGCAGCTTAATGACTAGCGGGAGGTCGATGACGCAGTATTTT; cdr3_aa: CASSLMTSGRSMTQYF
d_call: NA; clone_size: NA; j_call: TRBJ1-4; v_call: TRBV30; cdr3_nt: TGTGCCTGGAGTATTAGCCAGAAGAATGAAAAACTGTTTTTT; cdr3_aa: CAWSISQKNEKLFF
d_call: TRBD2; clone_size: NA; j_call: TRBJ2-1; v_call: TRBV12-5; cdr3_nt: TGTGCTAGTGGTAGCGGGAGCTCCTACAATGAGCAGTTCTTC; cdr3_aa: CASGSGSSYNEQFF
d_call: NA; clone_size: NA; j_call: TRBJ2-1; v_call: TRBV13; cdr3_nt: TGTGCCAGCAGCACCCGTGGGCTAGCGTACGACAATGAGCAGTTCTTC; cdr3_aa: CASSTRGLAYDNEQFF
d_call: NA; clone_size: NA; j_call: TRBJ1-1; v_call: TRBV29-1; cdr3_nt: TGCAGCGGGACTAGAGAGTGGGGGGCAAGGACTGAAGCTTTCTTT; cdr3_aa: CSGTREWGARTEAFF
d_call: NA; clone_size: once; j_call: TRBJ2-3; v_call: TRBV5-4; cdr3_nt: TGTGCCAGCAGCTTGGGTGGCCCAGATACGCAGTATTTT; cdr3_aa: CASSLGGPDTQYF
d_call: NA; clone_size: NA; j_call: TRBJ1-1; v_call: TRBV6-1; cdr3_nt: TGTGCCAGCAGTGAAGAGGAGACCAACACTGAAGCTTTCTTT; cdr3_aa: CASSEEETNTEAFF
d_call: NA; clone_size: NA; j_call: TRBJ2-3; v_call: TRBV6-4; cdr3_nt: TGTGCCAGCAGTGACGGCAGGGGAAGGACAGATACGCAGTATTTT; cdr3_aa: CASSDGRGRTDTQYF
d_call: TRBD1; clone_size: NA; j_call: TRBJ1-2; v_call: TRBV30; cdr3_nt: TGTGCCTGGAGTGGGTCGGGACAGGGATTTCCCAACTATGGCTACACCTTC; cdr3_aa: CAWSGSGQGFPNYGYTF
d_call: NA; clone_size: NA; j_call: TRBJ1-1; v_call: TRBV7-2; cdr3_nt: TGTGCCAGCAGCCGAGGGCCCAAGGGATTTTCCACTGAAGCTTTCTTT; cdr3_aa: CASSRGPKGFSTEAFF
d_call: TRBD2; clone_size: NA; j_call: TRBJ2-1; v_call: TRBV4-1; cdr3_nt: TGCGCCAGCAGCCCCGGAGGCGGGAGGACCTACAATGAGCAGTTCTTC; cdr3_aa: CASSPGGGRTYNEQFF
d_call: NA; clone_size: NA; j_call: TRBJ2-7; v_call: TRBV28; cdr3_nt: TGTGCCAGCAGTCTGGGACTTCCAGGGTACGAGCAGTACTTC; cdr3_aa: CASSLGLPGYEQYF
d_call: NA; clone_size: NA; j_call: TRBJ2-1; v_call: TRBV14; cdr3_nt: TGTGCCAGCAGGGCAACATCTAGCTCCTACAATGAGCAGTTCTTC; cdr3_aa: CASRATSSSYNEQFF
d_call: NA; clone_size: NA; j_call: TRBJ2-7; v_call: TRBV6-1; cdr3_nt: TGTGCCAGCAATCCTAGACCGGTGCTCTCCTACGAGCAGTACTTC; cdr3_aa: CASNPRPVLSYEQYF
d_call: NA; clone_size: NA; j_call: TRBJ1-5; v_call: TRBV7-9; cdr3_nt: TGTGCCAGCAGCTTAGCCGACAATAGCAATCAGCCCCAGCATTTT; cdr3_aa: CASSLADNSNQPQHF